The 19 T cell receptor beta chains in this list originate from one sample, sequenced in a study of shared clonotypes between healthy human individuals. Generated by immunoSEQ multiplex PCR, the TCRdb table keeps only in-frame clones and is missing some. The sample contains about 490,000 clones, 76% of which appear only once. Sequencing input: PBMCs. These receptors were obtained from a middle-aged woman in good health. Some clones in this sample may be carry-over from other donors' samples.

This clone was seen just once. The V and J genes are TRBV5-1 and TRBJ1-1; D not certain. The ends were cut back, 4 bases at V and 1 base at J, with 8 bases in the middle. This CDR3 contains 13 residues. In germline, CDR1 is SGHRS, CDR2 YFSETQ. The CDR3 here is CASSKTRNTEAFF. CDR3 DNA sequence: TGCGCCAGCAGCAAGACGCGGAACACTGAAGCTTTCTTT.

This chain connects TRBV18 to TRBJ2-6; TRBD2 is a possible D gene (5 bases). CDR3 length: 17 amino acids. With 2 bases removed from V and 1 base from J, the gap between germline ends came to 12 bases. Germline CDR1 reads KGHSH; CDR2 reads LQKENI. For the CDR3, the DNA is TGTGCCAGCTCACCAAGGGTCGGGGTGTCTGGGGCCAACGTCCTGACTTTC. Encoded protein: CASSPRVGVSGANVLTF.

This chain links TRBV6-6 with TRBJ2-7; the D gene is possibly TRBD2 (5 bases). The J call may not be correct, given that the DNA end is closer to TRBJ2-1. The germline gives CDR1 MNHNY, CDR2 SVGAGI (reference sequence). The CDR3 sequence is 13 residues long. The CDR3 DNA reads as TGTGCCAGCAGCTATGACTACTACAATGAGCAGTTCTTC. Its translation: CASSYDYYNEQFF.

Details on this clone: The sample carries other DNA sequences with the same CDR3. The CDR3 nucleotides are TGTGCCAGCTCACCAGATAGGGGAACTGAAGCTTTCTTT. It yields the protein CASSPDRGTEAFF. This chain uses TRBV18 with TRBJ1-1; a possible D gene is TRBD1 (5 bases). Trimming shortened V by 2 bases and J by 5 bases, and 9 bases separated the two germline ends. Germline V gives CDR1 KGHSH, CDR2 LQKENI. This CDR3 comprises 13 residues.

This clone was observed a handful of times. This chain uses TRBV28 with TRBJ1-2; tentative D call: TRBD1 (6 bases). This CDR3 spans 14 amino acids. Germline CDR1 is MDHEN and CDR2 is SYDVKM. The germline V and J ends were trimmed by 4 bases and 7 bases, with 16 bases remaining between them. CDR3 protein: CASSYLGGAVGYTF. The CDR3 bases are TGTGCCAGCAGTTACCTAGGGGGGGCTGTTGGCTACACCTTC.

This chain joins TRBV4-2 and TRBJ2-3, with 11 bases that match TRBD2. Trimming removed 0 bases from V and 3 bases from J; junction bases left unmatched: 5. The CDR3 totals 17 residues. Germline CDR1 LGHNA, CDR2 YNFKEQ. Here the CDR3 DNA reads TGTGCCAGCAGCCAAGATCGTTGGACTAGCGGGACAGATACGCAGTATTTT. It specifies CASSQDRWTSGTDTQYF.

The gene calls are TRBV5-1 and TRBJ2-1; 14 nucleotides align to TRBD2. Per germline, CDR1 SGHRS and CDR2 YFSETQ. The CDR3 is made up of 16 amino acids. V trimming: 3 bases; J trimming: 6 bases; junction bases outside the gene matches: 5. CDR3 in DNA: TGCGCCAGCAGCTGGGGGACTAGCGGGAGCCCCAATGAGCAGTTCTTC. Translated, it gives CASSWGTSGSPNEQFF.

The V gene is TRBV10-2, the J gene TRBJ1-2; D is perhaps TRBD1 (5 bases). The V end lost 6 bases, the J end lost 5 bases, and 13 bases lay between the germline ends. Germline CDR1 is WSHSY and CDR2 is SAAADI. This CDR3 contains 13 residues. CDR3 bases: TGCGCCAGCAGCCCGGGACGGATGTATGGCTACACCTTC. Amino acids: CASSPGRMYGYTF.

This clone is a singleton in its sample. The V gene is TRBV5-1, the J gene TRBJ1-4; 9 nucleotides match TRBD1. Germline assignment: CDR1 SGHRS and CDR2 YFSETQ. Trimming cost V 2 bases and J 7 bases; bases outside gene matches: 6. This CDR3 spans 15 amino acids. The CDR3 DNA reads as TGCGCCAGCAGCTTCTTGGGGACAGGGAGTGAAAAACTGTTTTTT. Its translation: CASSFLGTGSEKLFF.

The chain couples TRBV2 to TRBJ2-7; 10 bases line up with TRBD2. This CDR3 contains 14 residues. Per germline, CDR1 SNHLY and CDR2 FYNNEI. J gave up 3 bases and V 6 bases, and 5 bases lay outside the gene matches. The CDR3: CASSIPSGSYEQYF. In nucleotides, the CDR3 is TGTGCCAGCAGCATCCCTAGCGGGAGCTACGAGCAGTACTTC.

This clone was counted a few times. The chain combines TRBV12-5 with TRBJ2-2; D gene ambiguous. Trimming took off 1 base at V and 0 bases at J, with 3 bases between the two ends. The CDR3 runs 14 residues. Germline V gives CDR1 LGHNT, CDR2 FRNRAP. CDR3 DNA sequence: TGTGCTAGTGGTTTGGCCCCGAACACCGGGGAGCTGTTTTTT. Translated, it gives CASGLAPNTGELFF. The full variable domain, rest sourced from reference TRBV12-5 and TRBJ2-2, is DARVTQTPRHKVTEMGQEVTMRCQPILGHNTVFWYRQTMMQGLELLAYFRNRAPLDDSGMPKDRFSAEMPDATLATLKIQPSEPRDSAVYFCASGLAPNTGELFFGEGSRLTVL.

This sequence joins TRBV4-2 and TRBJ1-1; D gene uncertain. This CDR3 contains 14 residues. The germline V gene encodes CDR1 LGHNA and CDR2 YNFKEQ. V lost 4 bases to trimming and J lost 2 bases, with 11 bases between them. The CDR3 here is CASSPAEINTEAFF. The CDR3 nucleotides read TGTGCCAGCAGCCCCGCAGAGATTAACACTGAAGCTTTCTTT.

The genes are TRBV5-4 and TRBJ1-6; D unresolved. The CDR3 covers 13 residues. V lost 4 bases to trimming and J lost 8 bases, with 10 bases between them. Germline V gene sequence: CDR1 SGHNT, CDR2 YYREEE (reference sequence). The CDR3 spells CASSQSIDSPLHF. The CDR3 DNA reads TGTGCCAGCAGCCAAAGCATCGATTCACCCCTCCACTTT.

This chain links TRBV29-1 with TRBJ2-1; a possible D gene is TRBD2 (5 bases). The CDR3 runs to 15 residues. V lost 6 bases and J 8 bases, leaving 23 bases between the germline ends. Germline V lookup: CDR1 SQVTM, CDR2 ANQGSEA. The CDR3 DNA is TGCAGCGTGTGGGTGGGCCCTCAGAACGGGGATGAGCAGTTCTTC. Residues: CSVWVGPQNGDEQFF.

The rearrangement joins TRBV18 to TRBJ2-3; the match to TRBD2 covers 7 bases. The germline CDR1 and CDR2 sequences are KGHSH and LQKENI. There are 15 residues in the CDR3. After removal of 5 bases from V and 0 bases from J, the junction contained 5 bases not matched to a gene. CDR3 residues: CASSLSGESTDTQYF. CDR3 nucleotides: TGTGCCAGCTCATTGAGCGGGGAAAGCACAGATACGCAGTATTTT.

This clone was detected a few times. The J gene is TRBJ2-5, the V gene TRBV5-1, with 9 bases aligning to TRBD2. The CDR3 has 16 residues. Germline CDR1 reads SGHRS; CDR2 reads YFSETQ. After removal of 2 bases from V and 3 bases from J, the junction contained 8 bases not matched to a gene. As DNA, the CDR3 is TGCGCCAGCAGCTTTATGATCGGCGGGGGGGAAGAGACCCAGTACTTC. Its translation: CASSFMIGGGEETQYF.

The chain links TRBV10-1 to TRBJ2-2; 10 bases line up with TRBD2. Germline assignment: CDR1 WNHNN and CDR2 SYGVQD (reference sequence). With 3 bases clipped from V and 6 bases from J, the junction kept 4 bases outside the gene matches. The CDR3 consists of 15 residues. CDR3 DNA: TGCGCCAGCAGTGAACCTAGCGGGAGAGCCGGGGAGCTGTTTTTT. Encoded protein: CASSEPSGRAGELFF.

The chain recombines TRBV20-1 with TRBJ2-1, with D maybe TRBD2 (6 bases). Per germline, CDR1 DFQATT and CDR2 SNEGSKA (reference sequence). Trimming shortened V by 7 bases and J by 10 bases, and 14 bases separated the two germline ends. There are 11 residues in the CDR3. The CDR3 spells CSEGMGLEQFF. In nucleotides, the CDR3 is TGCAGTGAGGGGATGGGACTCGAGCAGTTCTTC.

The chain has TRBV5-1 and TRBJ2-1; a possible D gene is TRBD2 (5 bases). This CDR3 contains 15 residues. V dropped 5 bases and J dropped 6 bases, with 18 bases sitting between them. The germline CDR1 and CDR2 sequences are SGHRS and YFSETQ. CDR3 residues: CASSIVAMGVNEQFF. Written as DNA, the CDR3 is TGCGCCAGCAGTATCGTGGCGATGGGAGTCAATGAGCAGTTCTTC.